The source of this TCR beta chain is a study of cytomegalovirus exposure and HLA in healthy donors. This clone showed up just once. Antigen specificity is unknown. Germline CDR1 reads SGHRS; CDR2 reads YFSETQ. The CDR3 is 14 amino acids. V was pared by 0 bases and J by 5 bases, with 9 bases between. Clones were read by immunoSEQ multiplex PCR, and TCRdb kept only the in-frame ones, dropping some. The table includes roughly 100,000 clones, roughly 86% detected once. Findings and caveats of the study: Subsequent analysis revealed that first-cohort TCR clusters tended to co-occur in the 95 to 150 validation repertoires. Most TCR sequences showed up rarely, but some public TCRs showed up in many donors. A few CMV-associated chains were confirmed in vitro to be specific for CMV antigens.

Material for sequencing was PBMCs. J is TRBJ1-5 and V is TRBV5-1; a weak D match, TRBD1 (5 bases). The TCR sequence derives from a woman aged 18 to 35 in good health and CMV-seropositive. The CDR3 loop is CASSLGAGHQPQHF. The DNA of the CDR3 is TGCGCCAGCAGCTTGGGGGCAGGGCATCAGCCCCAGCATTTT. The full variable domain, rest sourced from reference TRBV5-1 and TRBJ1-5, is KAGVTQTPRYLIKTRGQQVTLSCSPISGHRSVSWYQQTPGQGLQFLFEYFSETQRNKGNFPGRFSGRQFSNSRSEMNVSTLELGDSALYLCASSLGAGHQPQHFGDGTRLSIL.